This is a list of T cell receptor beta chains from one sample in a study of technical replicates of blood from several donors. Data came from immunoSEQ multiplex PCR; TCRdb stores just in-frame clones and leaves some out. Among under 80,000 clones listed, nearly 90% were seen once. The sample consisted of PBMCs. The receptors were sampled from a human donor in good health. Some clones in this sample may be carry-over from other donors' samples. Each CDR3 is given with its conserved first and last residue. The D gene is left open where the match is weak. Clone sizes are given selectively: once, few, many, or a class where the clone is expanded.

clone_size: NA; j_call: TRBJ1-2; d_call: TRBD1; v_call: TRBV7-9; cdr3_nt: TGTGCCAGCAGTCCGACGGGACAGGGAGGCCCGGGGGGCTACACCTTC; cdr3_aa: CASSPTGQGGPGGYTF
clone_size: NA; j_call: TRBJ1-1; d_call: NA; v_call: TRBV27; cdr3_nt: TGTGCCAGCAGTTTGTGGGGGGGGAACACTGAAGCTTTCTTT; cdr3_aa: CASSLWGGNTEAFF
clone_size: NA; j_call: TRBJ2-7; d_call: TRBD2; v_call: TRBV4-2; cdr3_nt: TGTGCCAGCAGCCAAGAACAACTAGCGGGAGGAGGGACCTACGAGCAGTACTTC; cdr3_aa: CASSQEQLAGGGTYEQYF
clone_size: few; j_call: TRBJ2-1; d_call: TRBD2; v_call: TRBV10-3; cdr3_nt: TGTGCCAACGCAGACGGCTGGGGGGAGGGCAGTAATGAGCAGTTCTTC; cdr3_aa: CANADGWGEGSNEQFF
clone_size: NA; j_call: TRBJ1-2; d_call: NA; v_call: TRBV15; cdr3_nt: TGTGCCACCAGCAGCGGGCAGGGCCAAGCTAACTATGGCTACACCTTC; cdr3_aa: CATSSGQGQANYGYTF
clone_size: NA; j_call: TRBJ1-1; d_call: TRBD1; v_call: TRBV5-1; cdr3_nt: TGCGCCAGCAGTTTTTTGACAGGGGTGAACACTGAAGCTTTCTTT; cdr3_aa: CASSFLTGVNTEAFF
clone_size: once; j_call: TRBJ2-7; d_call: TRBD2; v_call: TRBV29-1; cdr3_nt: TGCAGCGTTGTACGGACTAGCGGGAGTAACTACGAGCAGTACTTC; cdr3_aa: CSVVRTSGSNYEQYF
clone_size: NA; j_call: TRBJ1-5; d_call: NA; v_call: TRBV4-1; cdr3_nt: TGCGCCAGCAGCCAAGGGCCTAGCAATCAGCCCCAGCATTTT; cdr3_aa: CASSQGPSNQPQHF
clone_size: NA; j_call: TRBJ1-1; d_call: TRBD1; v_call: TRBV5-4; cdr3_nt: TGTGCCAGCAGCTTGGGCGACAGGGGTTACACTGAAGCTTTCTTT; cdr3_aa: CASSLGDRGYTEAFF
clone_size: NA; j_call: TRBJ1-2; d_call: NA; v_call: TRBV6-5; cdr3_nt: TGTGCCAGCAGTTTCTACGGGCAAGGGGATCACTATGGCTACACCTTC; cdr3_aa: CASSFYGQGDHYGYTF
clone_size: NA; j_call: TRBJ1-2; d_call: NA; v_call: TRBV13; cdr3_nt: TGTGCCAGCAGCCGTTACACCACCGGGACAAGCTATGGCTACACCTTC; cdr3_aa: CASSRYTTGTSYGYTF
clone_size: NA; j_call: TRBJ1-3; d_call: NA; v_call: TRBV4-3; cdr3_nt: TGCGCCAGCAGCCAACTGGCTACTACACGGGGTTCTGGAAACACCATATATTTT; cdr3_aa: CASSQLATTRGSGNTIYF
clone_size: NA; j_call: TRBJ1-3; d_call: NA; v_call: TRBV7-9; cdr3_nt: TGTGCCAGCAGCTTAGCCCTCTCGGGAAACACCATATATTTT; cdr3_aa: CASSLALSGNTIYF
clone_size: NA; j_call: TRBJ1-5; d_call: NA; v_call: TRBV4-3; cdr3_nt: TGCGCCAGCAGCCAACTTTACAGTGGGCGCAATCAGCCCCAGCATTTT; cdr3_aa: CASSQLYSGRNQPQHF
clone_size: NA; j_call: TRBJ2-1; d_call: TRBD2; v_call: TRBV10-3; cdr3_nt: TGTGCCATCAGTGGGGCTAGCGGGGGTTACAATGAGCAGTTCTTC; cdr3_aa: CAISGASGGYNEQFF
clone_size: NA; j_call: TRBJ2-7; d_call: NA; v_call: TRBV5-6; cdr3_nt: TGTGCCAGCAGAACGCCCGCAGGGCCGTACTTC; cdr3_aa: CASRTPAGPYF
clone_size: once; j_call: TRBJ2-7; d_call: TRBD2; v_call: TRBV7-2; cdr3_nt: TGTGCCAGCAGCTTAGTGTCTAGCGGGGGCGAGCAGTACTTC; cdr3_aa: CASSLVSSGGEQYF
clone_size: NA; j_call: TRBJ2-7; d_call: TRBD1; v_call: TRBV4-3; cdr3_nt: TGCGCCAGCAGCCAAGACCCCGACAGGGGGCAGCAGTACTTC; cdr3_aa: CASSQDPDRGQQYF
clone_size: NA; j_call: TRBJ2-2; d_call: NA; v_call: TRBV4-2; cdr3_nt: TGTGCCAGCAGCCGACTTCTTGGGGCAAACACCGGGGAGCTGTTTTTT; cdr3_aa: CASSRLLGANTGELFF
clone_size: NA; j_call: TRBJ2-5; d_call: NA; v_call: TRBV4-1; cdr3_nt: TGCGCCAGCAGCCAGGGGCAGGGCCCCGTAAGGGAGACCCAGTACTTC; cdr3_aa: CASSQGQGPVRETQYF
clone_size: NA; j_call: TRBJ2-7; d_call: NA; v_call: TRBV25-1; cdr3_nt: TGTGCCACCATAAAGAAGAGGACACATCCCAGCGAGCAGTACTTC; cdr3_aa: CATIKKRTHPSEQYF
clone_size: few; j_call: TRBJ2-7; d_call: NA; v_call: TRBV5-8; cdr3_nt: TGTGCCAGCAGCCGGGGGTCGGGGCTCGAGCAGTACTTC; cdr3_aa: CASSRGSGLEQYF
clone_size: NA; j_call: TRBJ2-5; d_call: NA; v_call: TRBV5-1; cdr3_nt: TGCGCCAGCAACCCTGGGGGCCTAGAGACCCAGTACTTC; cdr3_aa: CASNPGGLETQYF
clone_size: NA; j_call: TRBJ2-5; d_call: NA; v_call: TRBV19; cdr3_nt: TGTGCCAGTAGTATAGCTGACTTCGTGAAGACCCAGTACTTC; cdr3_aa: CASSIADFVKTQYF
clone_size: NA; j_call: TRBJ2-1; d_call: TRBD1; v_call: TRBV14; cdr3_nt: TGTGCCAGCAGCTCCCGACAGGGTGGTTTGAATGAGCAGTTCTTC; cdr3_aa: CASSSRQGGLNEQFF
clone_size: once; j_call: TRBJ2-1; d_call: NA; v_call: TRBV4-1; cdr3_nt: TGCGCCAGCAGCCAGTCCGGGTTCTCCTACAATGAGCAGTTCTTC; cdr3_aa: CASSQSGFSYNEQFF
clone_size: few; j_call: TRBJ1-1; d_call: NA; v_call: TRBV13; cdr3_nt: TGTGCCAGCAGCTTAGAGGGAGGGGGCACTGAAGCTTTCTTT; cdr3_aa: CASSLEGGGTEAFF
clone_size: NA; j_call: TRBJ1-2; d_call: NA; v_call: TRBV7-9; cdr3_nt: TGTGCCAGCAGCCTTCAGGGTGGCTATGGCTACACCTTC; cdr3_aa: CASSLQGGYGYTF
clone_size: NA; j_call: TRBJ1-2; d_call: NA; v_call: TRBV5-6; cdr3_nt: TGTGCCAGCAGCGTAGACAGAAACTATGGCTACACCTTC; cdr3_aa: CASSVDRNYGYTF
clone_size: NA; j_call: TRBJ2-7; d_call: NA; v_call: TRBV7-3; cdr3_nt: TGTGCCAGCAGCTTACTGGCGGGGGCCGAGCAGTACTTC; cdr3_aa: CASSLLAGAEQYF
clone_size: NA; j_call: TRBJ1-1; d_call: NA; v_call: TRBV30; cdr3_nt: TGTGCCTGGAGCGGACAGACGAACACTGAAGCTTTCTTT; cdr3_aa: CAWSGQTNTEAFF
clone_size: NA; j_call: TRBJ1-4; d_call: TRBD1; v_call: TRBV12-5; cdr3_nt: TGTGCTAGTGGTACGACAGGGGCTCTTGAAAAACTGTTTTTT; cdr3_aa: CASGTTGALEKLFF
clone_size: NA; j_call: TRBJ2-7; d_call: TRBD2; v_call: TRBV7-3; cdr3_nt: TGTGCCAGCAGCTTAACTTGCCTAGCGGGAGGGCCGTACGAGCAGTACTTC; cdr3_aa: CASSLTCLAGGPYEQYF
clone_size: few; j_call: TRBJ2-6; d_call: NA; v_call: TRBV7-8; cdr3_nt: TGTGCCAGCAGACCGAACAGGGCCAACGTCCTGACTTTC; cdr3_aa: CASRPNRANVLTF
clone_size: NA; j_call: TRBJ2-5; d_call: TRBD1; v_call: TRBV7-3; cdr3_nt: TGTGCCAGCAGCCAGGGACAGCATTCTAGGGAGACCCAGTACTTC; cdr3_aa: CASSQGQHSRETQYF
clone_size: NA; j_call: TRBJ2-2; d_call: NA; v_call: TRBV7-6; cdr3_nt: TGTGCCAGCAGCCCAGTGGACACCGGGGAGCTGTTTTTT; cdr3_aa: CASSPVDTGELFF
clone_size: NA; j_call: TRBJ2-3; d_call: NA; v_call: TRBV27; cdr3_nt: TGTGCCAGCAGAGCGGGGGCCAGACAGGGTAGCACAGATACGCAGTATTTT; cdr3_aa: CASRAGARQGSTDTQYF
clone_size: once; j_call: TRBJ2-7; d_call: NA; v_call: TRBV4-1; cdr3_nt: TGCGCCAGCAGCCAAGAAACGGACATTGGCGAGCAGTACTTC; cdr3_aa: CASSQETDIGEQYF
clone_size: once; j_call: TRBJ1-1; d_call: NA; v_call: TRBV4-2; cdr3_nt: TGTGCCAGCAGCCAACCACACGGGGGCGGGGGAAGAGCTTTCTTT; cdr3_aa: CASSQPHGGGGRAFF
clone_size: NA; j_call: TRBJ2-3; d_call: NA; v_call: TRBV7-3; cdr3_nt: TGTGCCAGCAGCCAGGGACTGAACACAGATACGCAGTATTTT; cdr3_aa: CASSQGLNTDTQYF
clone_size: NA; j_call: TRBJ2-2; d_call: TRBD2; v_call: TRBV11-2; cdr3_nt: TGTGCCAGCAGACTAGCGGGGGGGAACACCGGGGAGCTGTTTTTT; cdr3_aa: CASRLAGGNTGELFF
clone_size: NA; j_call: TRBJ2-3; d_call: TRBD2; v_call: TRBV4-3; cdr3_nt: TGCGCCAGCAGTCTCAGCGGGACCGTGGGGAATACGCAGTATTTT; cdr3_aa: CASSLSGTVGNTQYF
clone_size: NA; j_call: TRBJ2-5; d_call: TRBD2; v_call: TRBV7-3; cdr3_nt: TGTGCCAGCAGCTTAATCGGTAGCGGGGAGACCCAGTACTTC; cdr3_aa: CASSLIGSGETQYF
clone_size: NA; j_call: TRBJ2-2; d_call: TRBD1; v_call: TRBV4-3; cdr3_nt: TGCGCCAGCAGCCAGGGTCCTAAGGGACAGCAAAAAGACCCCACCGGGGAGCTGTTTTTT; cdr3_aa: CASSQGPKGQQKDPTGELFF
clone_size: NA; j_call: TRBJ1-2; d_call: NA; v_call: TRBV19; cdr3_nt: TGTGCCAGTACTATCGGTGGGGGGTCTAACTATGGCTACACCTTC; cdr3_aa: CASTIGGGSNYGYTF
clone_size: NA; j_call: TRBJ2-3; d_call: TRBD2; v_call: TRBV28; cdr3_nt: TGTGCCAGCAGTACCAGACTAGCGGGGGACCCGGATACGCAGTATTTT; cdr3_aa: CASSTRLAGDPDTQYF
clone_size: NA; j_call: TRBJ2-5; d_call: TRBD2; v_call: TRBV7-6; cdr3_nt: TGTGCCAGCAGCTTATCGCGGGAGGTCAATAAAGAGACCCAGTACTTC; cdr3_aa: CASSLSREVNKETQYF
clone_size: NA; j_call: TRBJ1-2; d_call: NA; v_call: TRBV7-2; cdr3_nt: TGTGCCAGCAGCCCAGAGGCGGGCTTCTATGGCTACACCTTC; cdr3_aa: CASSPEAGFYGYTF
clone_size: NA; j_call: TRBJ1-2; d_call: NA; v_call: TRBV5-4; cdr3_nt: TGTGCCAGCAGCTTGAGCCAGGGTCGATTCTATGGCTACACCTTC; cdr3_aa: CASSLSQGRFYGYTF